Below are 22 T cell receptor beta chains sequenced from a single sample in a study of blood T cell repertoires in COVID-19. The table came from immunoSEQ multiplex PCR; TCRdb's copy has only in-frame clones and leaves some out. The sample has 100,000 or so clones, 84% seen once. The specimen sequenced was peripheral blood. The receptor source for this set is an older man with active or convalescent COVID-19.

This clone appeared a single time. The chain uses TRBV2 and TRBJ1-2; possible D gene TRBD1, 6 bases. Per the germline V gene, CDR1 is SNHLY and CDR2 is FYNNEI. With 2 bases removed from V and 5 bases from J, the gap between germline ends came to 9 bases. CDR3 size: 13 residues. DNA of the CDR3: TGTGCCAGCAGTGAAACAGGGTCTTATGGCTACACCTTC. Its protein is CASSETGSYGYTF.

About this clone itself: One junction end disagrees with the germline gene, perhaps due to a read error. V gene TRBV3-1 (or the pseudogene TRBV3-2) combines with J gene TRBJ2-1; unclear D gene. The germline CDR1 and CDR2 sequences are LGHDT and YNNKEL (reference sequence). The CDR3 is 13 residues long. The CDR3 nucleotides are TGTGCCGGCAGCCAAGATAGATTCAATGAGCAGTTCTTC. Translating gives CAGSQDRFNEQFF.

This CDR3 is CASSSGGVAGRETQYF. CDR3 coding DNA: TGTGCCAGCAGCTCCGGGGGAGTGGCGGGGCGAGAGACCCAGTACTTC. V usage is TRBV5-4 and J usage is TRBJ2-5, with D tentatively TRBD2 (6 bases). The CDR3 extends over 16 amino acids. Germline assignment: CDR1 SGHNT and CDR2 YYREEE (reference sequence). Trimming took off 3 bases at V and 4 bases at J, with 19 bases between the two ends.

CDR3 coding DNA: TGTGCCAGCAGTGAAGAGGAAGCGGTCCAAGAGACCCAGTACTTC. It translates to CASSEEEAVQETQYF. The chain combines TRBV6-1 with TRBJ2-5, with D possibly being TRBD2 (5 bases). The V gene's germline CDR1 is MNHNS and CDR2 SASEGT. With 1 base removed from V and 1 base from J, the gap between germline ends came to 10 bases. There are 15 residues in the CDR3.

V and J are TRBV19 and TRBJ1-2; no definite D call. V lost 5 bases to trimming and J lost 6 bases, with 10 bases between them. CDR1 is LNHDA and CDR2 is SQIVND in the germline V gene (reference sequence). The CDR3 totals 12 residues. In DNA form, the CDR3 reads TGTGCCAGTAGTGCGTCAACAGATGGCTACACCTTC. It translates to CASSASTDGYTF.

The rearrangement links TRBV3-1 (or the pseudogene TRBV3-2) to TRBJ1-6; no reliable D call. Germline values: CDR1 LGHDT, CDR2 YNNKEL (reference sequence). The CDR3 spans 15 residues. V was pared by 4 bases and J by 1 base, with 8 bases between. DNA for the CDR3: TGTGCCAGCAGCCTCACGGTTTCCTATAATTCACCCCTCCACTTT. As protein: CASSLTVSYNSPLHF.

A single count supports this clone. The J gene is TRBJ2-2, the V gene TRBV7-2, with D perhaps matching TRBD1 (5 bases). Trimming cost V 6 bases and J 2 bases, with 10 bases left between them. Germline CDR1 reads SGHTA; CDR2 reads FQGNSA. The CDR3 has 14 residues. The CDR3: CASSLDRNTGELFF. The CDR3 coding sequence is TGTGCCAGCAGTCTCGACAGAAACACCGGGGAGCTGTTTTTT.

The chain has TRBV7-2 and TRBJ2-7; 9 bases are a match to TRBD2. The CDR3 is 17 amino acids. The ends lost 2 bases at V and 3 bases at J; junction bases unmatched: 11. Germline V lookup: CDR1 SGHTA, CDR2 FQGNSA. CDR3 in DNA: TGTGCCAGCAGCTTATACGTGGCGGGGGGGCAGGGCTACGAGCAGTACTTC. Translation gives CASSLYVAGGQGYEQYF.

The chain is built from TRBV7-3 and TRBJ2-6; 7 bases map to TRBD1. The CDR3 sequence is 17 residues long. The V gene end was trimmed by 7 bases and the J gene end by 0 bases; junction bases not matched to a gene: 9. The V gene's germline CDR1 is SGHTA and CDR2 FQGTGA. This chain's CDR3 is CASILHRGLSGANVLTF. The CDR3 DNA sequence: TGTGCCAGCATCCTACACAGGGGTCTCTCTGGGGCCAACGTCCTGACTTTC.

The chain carries TRBV7-2 and TRBJ1-1, with D unresolved. Trimming took 4 bases from V and 1 from J, leaving 10 bases between them. The CDR3 has 14 amino acids. The germline V gene has CDR1 SGHTA and CDR2 FQGNSA. This CDR3 reads CASSSRAGNTEAFF. CDR3 DNA: TGTGCCAGCAGCTCACGGGCGGGGAACACTGAAGCTTTCTTT.

V usage is TRBV9 and J usage is TRBJ2-3; 13 bases are a match to TRBD2. V dropped 4 bases and J dropped 5; count of bases not matched to a gene: 4. Germline values: CDR1 SGDLS, CDR2 YYNGEE. CDR3 size: 15 residues. The CDR3 sequence: CASSTSGGAEDTQYF. The CDR3 region has the DNA TGTGCCAGCAGCACTAGCGGGGGGGCCGAAGATACGCAGTATTTT.

V and J are TRBV5-1 and TRBJ1-2, with D perhaps TRBD1 (5 bases). CDR3 length: 14 residues. Deletions cut 4 bases from V and 0 bases from J, with 10 bases between. Germline V gives CDR1 SGHRS, CDR2 YFSETQ. CDR3 sequence: CASSPTEANYGYTF. CDR3 sequence (DNA): TGCGCCAGCAGCCCGACAGAAGCTAACTATGGCTACACCTTC.

The rearrangement joins TRBV6-6 to TRBJ1-1; no reliable D call. The V gene lost 7 bases and the J gene lost 11 bases, with 17 bases spanning the gap. The CDR3 is 12 amino acids. Germline assignment: CDR1 MNHNY and CDR2 SVGAGI (reference sequence). The chain's CDR3 is CASTFSAQEAFF. The CDR3 DNA reads as TGTGCCAGCACCTTTAGCGCCCAGGAGGCTTTCTTT.

V and J are TRBV29-1 and TRBJ1-1; no clear D gene. This CDR3 region has 13 residues. V lost 7 bases to trimming and J lost 6 bases, with 18 bases between them. Germline V gene sequence: CDR1 SQVTM, CDR2 ANQGSEA. The CDR3 sequence: CSAPSASSAEAFF. In nucleotides, the CDR3 is TGCAGCGCCCCCTCAGCGTCCAGCGCTGAAGCTTTCTTT. The full variable domain, rest sourced from reference TRBV29-1 and TRBJ1-1, is SAVISQKPSRDICQRGTSLTIQCQVDSQVTMMFWYRQQPGQSLTLIATANQGSEATYESGFVIDKFPISRPNLTFSTLTVSNMSPEDSSIYLCSAPSASSAEAFFGQGTRLTVV.

The chain joins TRBV19 to TRBJ1-1; D is possibly TRBD1 (5 bases). The germline V and J ends were trimmed by 3 bases and 8 bases, with 16 bases remaining between them. The V gene's germline CDR1 is LNHDA and CDR2 SQIVND (reference sequence). The CDR3 length is 14 residues. CDR3 protein: CASSIRGLGGEAFF. CDR3 coding DNA: TGTGCCAGTAGTATTCGCGGGCTTGGGGGGGAAGCTTTCTTT.

A word on this clone: At the DNA level, this CDR3 is encoded by other sequences in the same sample as well. This rearrangement joins TRBV3-1 (or the pseudogene TRBV3-2) to TRBJ1-1; no definite D call. The V gene's germline CDR1 is LGHDT and CDR2 YNNKEL (reference sequence). Deletions cut 1 base from V and 2 bases from J, with 8 bases between. The CDR3 loop spans 14 amino acids. CDR3 DNA: TGTGCCAGCAGCCAAGTGGAGGGTAACACTGAAGCTTTCTTT. It yields the protein CASSQVEGNTEAFF.

The rearrangement links TRBV28 to TRBJ1-6; weak D call: TRBD1 (5 bases). Germline V lookup: CDR1 MDHEN, CDR2 SYDVKM. The CDR3 loop spans 14 amino acids. Trimming removed 5 bases from V and 6 bases from J, with 11 bases in between. The CDR3 DNA reads TGTGCCAGCAGTCACGGCAGGGTTAATTCACCCCTCCACTTT. This translates into CASSHGRVNSPLHF.

This chain links TRBV2 with TRBJ1-2; the match to TRBD1 covers 8 bases. CDR1 and CDR2 (germline): SNHLY, FYNNEI. This CDR3 is built from 16 residues. The V and J ends lost 3 bases and 1 base, in that order; junction bases with no gene match: 7. CDR3 nucleotides: TGTGCCAGCAGTGACAGGGGGCGCTTCTTTAACTATGGCTACACCTTC. It is translated as CASSDRGRFFNYGYTF.

CDR3 nucleotide sequence: TGTGCCAGCAGCCACCGCGGACAGGGGGCTGGCTACACCTTC. It encodes CASSHRGQGAGYTF. The rearrangement uses TRBV14 and TRBJ1-2; 11 bases are a match to TRBD1. With V trimmed by 3 bases and J by 7 bases, 4 bases remained unmatched. In germline, CDR1 is SGHDN, CDR2 FVKESK. CDR3 length: 14 residues.

The rearrangement uses TRBV28 and TRBJ1-4; D might be TRBD1 (5 bases). This CDR3 has 14 residues. Germline V gene sequence: CDR1 MDHEN, CDR2 SYDVKM. V lost 3 bases and J 5 bases, leaving 10 bases between the germline ends. DNA for the CDR3: TGTGCCAGCAGTTTGGTGGGGCAGAATGAAAAACTGTTTTTT. The encoded protein is CASSLVGQNEKLFF.

The chain recombines TRBV27 with TRBJ2-2, with a possible D match to TRBD1 (5 bases). The CDR3 totals 17 residues. CDR1 and CDR2 (germline): MNHEY, SMNVEV (reference sequence). Trimming took 2 bases from V and 0 from J, leaving 13 bases between them. The CDR3 coding sequence is TGTGCCAGCAGTTTAAGGAGACAGAGTACGAACACCGGGGAGCTGTTTTTT. It yields the protein CASSLRRQSTNTGELFF.

Only one count was recorded for this clone. J is TRBJ2-5 and V is TRBV7-9; 15 bases align to TRBD2. The CDR3 is made up of 16 amino acids. V was clipped by 3 bases and J by 5 bases; unmatched bases: 4. Germline-derived CDR1 and CDR2 are SEHNR and FQNEAQ (reference sequence). CDR3 region: CASSLGLAGGWETQYF. As DNA, the CDR3 is TGTGCCAGCAGCTTGGGACTAGCGGGGGGTTGGGAGACCCAGTACTTC. Based on the CDR3 plus reference TRBV7-9 and TRBJ2-5, the full variable domain is DTGVSQNPRHKITKRGQNVTFRCDPISEHNRLYWYRQTLGQGPEFLTYFQNEAQLEKSRLLSDRFSAERPKGSFSTLEIQRTEQGDSAMYLCASSLGLAGGWETQYFGPGTRLLVL.